Below are 21 T cell receptor beta chains sequenced from a single sample in a study of T cells in Graves' hyperthyroidism and ophthalmopathy. Authors of the study amplified TCR beta CDR3 regions from RNA transcripts. First-round RT-PCR of the TCR CDR3 relied on the HTBI primer set. A single record per CDR3 protein comes from TCRdb applying MiXCR to the multiplex PCR reads. The sample records roughly 630,000 distinct CDR3 sequences, around 16% being singletons. The sequenced sample was blood. These receptors originate from a woman aged 30 to 39 with Graves' hyperthyroidism.

In its sample, this clonotype was seen a few times. The CDR3 reads CASSDGADFVQQQFF. The DNA for the CDR3 is TGTGCCAGCAGTGATGGGGCAGATTTTGTGCAGCAGCAGTTCTTC. The chain recombines TRBV25-1 with TRBJ2-1; D perhaps matches TRBD1 (5 bases). Germline-derived CDR1 and CDR2 are MGHDK and SYGVNS. CDR3 size: 15 residues. With 3 bases removed from V and 11 bases from J, the gap between germline ends came to 20 bases.

This clonotype was detected ten times or more. The chain couples TRBV7-3 to TRBJ2-3, with 11 bases fitting TRBD2. Trimming at V came to 5 bases and at J to 2 bases, leaving 9 bases not matched to a gene. In germline, CDR1 is SGHTA, CDR2 FQGTGA. The CDR3 is 17 amino acids. The CDR3 loop is CASSATSTSGATDTQYF. CDR3 nucleotides: TGTGCCAGCAGCGCCACCTCGACTAGCGGGGCCACAGATACGCAGTATTTT.

The table lists this clonotype with many counts. The CDR3 DNA follows: TGTGCCAGCAGTTATAATAGAGGGGATAACTATGGCTACACCTTC. It is translated as CASSYNRGDNYGYTF. This chain links TRBV28 with TRBJ1-2; perhaps TRBD1 as D (5 bases). The V end lost 4 bases, the J end lost 1 base, and 13 bases lay between the germline ends. Germline CDR1 reads MDHEN; CDR2 reads SYDVKM. This CDR3 comprises 15 residues.

This clonotype was seen many times. This rearrangement joins TRBV2 to TRBJ2-1, with D possibly being TRBD1 (6 bases). Germline CDR1 and CDR2: SNHLY and FYNNEI. Deletions cut 1 base from V and 13 bases from J, with 11 bases between. The CDR3 length is 12 residues. The CDR3 is CASSEVRGGQFF. Here the CDR3 DNA reads TGTGCCAGCAGTGAAGTCAGGGGCGGCCAGTTCTTC.

This clonotype appeared a few times. This sequence joins TRBV19 and TRBJ1-2, with 9 bases aligning to TRBD1. Looked up from germline, CDR1 is LNHDA and CDR2 is SQIVND (reference sequence). The V segment lost 5 bases and the J segment 8 bases; nucleotides outside the gene matches: 9. The CDR3 is 14 residues long. In DNA form, the CDR3 reads TGTGCCAGTAGTTTCCGGGACAGGGTAACCGGCTACACCTTC. Translating it yields CASSFRDRVTGYTF. Full variable domain (outside the CDR3, taken from reference TRBV19 and TRBJ1-2): DGGITQSPKYLFRKEGQNVTLSCEQNLNHDAMYWYRQDPGQGLRLIYYSQIVNDFQKGDIAEGYSVSREKKESFPLTVTSAQKNPTAFYLCASSFRDRVTGYTFGSGTRLTVV.

This clonotype was observed at least ten times. This chain links TRBV7-2 with TRBJ2-7; 8 bases match TRBD2. The trim removed 3 bases at V and 4 bases at J, leaving 8 bases unmatched. Germline loops: CDR1 SGHTA, CDR2 FQGNSA. The CDR3 covers 15 residues. The CDR3 region has the DNA TGTGCCAGCAGCTTGGTCCGGGAGGGCATGTACGAGCAGTACTTC. Its translation: CASSLVREGMYEQYF.

This clonotype was found once. No conserved phenylalanine or tryptophan is present at the end of the CDR3, so a read error is the likely explanation. The rearrangement links TRBV19 to TRBJ1-1; D possibly corresponds to TRBD1 (6 bases). Trimming removed 6 bases from V and 2 bases from J, with 13 bases in between. The CDR3 has 14 residues. In germline, CDR1 is LNHDA, CDR2 SQIVND (reference sequence). The CDR3 here is CASRTGQTNTEAFS. The CDR3, as DNA: TGTGCCAGTAGAACGGGACAAACTAACACTGAAGCTTTCTCT.

In its sample, this clonotype was seen many times. The V and J genes are TRBV11-1 and TRBJ2-2; 12 bases fit TRBD2. The germline CDR1 and CDR2 sequences are SGHAT and FQDESV (reference sequence). The CDR3 is 16 residues long. The junction had 8 bases not matched to a gene; V was cut back by 3 bases and J by 9 bases. CDR3 nucleotide sequence: TGTGCCAGCAGCTTGACTAGCGGGAGTGGGTCCTGGGAGCTGTTTTTT. The encoded protein is CASSLTSGSGSWELFF.

This clonotype was seen at least ten times. This rearrangement joins TRBV5-1 to TRBJ2-5, with 12 bases identical to TRBD2. The CDR3 consists of 18 residues. Germline V gene lookup returns CDR1 SGHRS and CDR2 YFSETQ. Unmatched junction bases numbered 11, after V lost 2 bases and J lost 3 bases. This CDR3 is CASSFGLAGFSIKETQYF. The CDR3 nucleotides read TGCGCCAGCAGCTTCGGACTAGCGGGGTTTAGTATCAAAGAGACCCAGTACTTC. Based on the CDR3 plus reference TRBV5-1 and TRBJ2-5, the full variable domain is KAGVTQTPRYLIKTRGQQVTLSCSPISGHRSVSWYQQTPGQGLQFLFEYFSETQRNKGNFPGRFSGRQFSNSRSEMNVSTLELGDSALYLCASSFGLAGFSIKETQYFGPGTRLLVL.

This clonotype was seen at least ten times. The chain employs TRBV30 and TRBJ2-7, with unresolved D. Germline CDR1 and CDR2: GTSNPN and SVGIG (reference sequence). CDR3 length: 14 residues. The V and J ends lost 1 base and 0 bases respectively, with 10 bases between them. CDR3 amino acids: CAWSAAPSSYEQYF. The DNA of the CDR3 is TGTGCCTGGAGTGCAGCACCGAGCTCCTACGAGCAGTACTTC.

V and J are TRBV6-1 and TRBJ1-3; no clear D. The CDR3 length is 16 residues. V was clipped by 0 bases and J by 3 bases, with 12 bases between them. Germline V gene data show CDR1 as MNHNS and CDR2 as SASEGT. The CDR3 spells CASSEAGRSFGNTIYF. The CDR3 nucleotides read TGTGCCAGCAGTGAAGCTGGCCGGAGCTTTGGAAACACCATATATTTT.

This clonotype was observed at least ten times. The gene calls are TRBV12-3 or TRBV12-4 and TRBJ2-1, with 8 bases identical to TRBD2. The CDR3 runs to 17 residues. The V gene end was trimmed by 5 bases and the J gene end by 3 bases; junction bases not matched to a gene: 12. The CDR3 sequence: CASSPLRAGVIYNEQFF. As DNA, the CDR3 is TGTGCCAGCAGTCCCCTACGAGCGGGAGTCATCTACAATGAGCAGTTCTTC.

This clonotype was observed a few times. The J gene is TRBJ1-5, the V gene TRBV18; D is uncertain. CDR1 is KGHSH and CDR2 is LQKENI in the germline V gene. The ends were cut back, 0 bases at V and 6 bases at J, with 9 bases in the middle. The CDR3 is 14 residues long. CDR3 sequence: CASSPPGGFQPQHF. The CDR3 coding sequence is TGTGCCAGCTCACCACCGGGAGGATTTCAGCCCCAGCATTTT.

This clonotype was observed at least ten times. The junction does not match germline at one end; this may be a read error. The chain links TRBV28 to TRBJ1-1, with no clear D. CDR1 and CDR2 from the germline V gene are MDHEN and SYDVKM. CDR3 size: 12 residues. The CDR3 nucleotides are TGCGCCACCTTTGGGGAGGGCACTGAAGCTTTCTTT. The encoded protein is CATFGEGTEAFF.

This clonotype was detected a few times. The V gene is TRBV4-2, the J gene TRBJ2-1, with TRBD2 as a possible D gene (6 bases). Germline CDR1 LGHNA, CDR2 YNFKEQ. V dropped 1 base and J dropped 6 bases, with 13 bases sitting between them. The CDR3 is made up of 15 amino acids. The CDR3 region has the DNA TGTGCCAGCAGCCAAGTTCGGGCGGGACGCAATGAGCAGTTCTTC. It yields the protein CASSQVRAGRNEQFF.

The table lists this clonotype with many counts. CDR3 bases: TGTGCCAGCAGCCGGGATAGGACAGGGGGACCTGAAGCTTTCTTT. Encoded protein: CASSRDRTGGPEAFF. The chain recombines TRBV28 with TRBJ1-1; TRBD1 agrees at 10 bases. CDR1 MDHEN and CDR2 SYDVKM come from the germline V gene. The ends lost 6 bases at V and 6 bases at J; junction bases unmatched: 10. The CDR3 is 15 amino acids.

This clonotype was seen at least ten times. V and J are TRBV28 and TRBJ1-5; D is possibly TRBD1 (5 bases). This CDR3 comprises 14 residues. V lost 1 base, J lost 6 bases, and 10 bases lay in between. Germline V CDR1 and CDR2: MDHEN, SYDVKM. CDR3 in amino acids: CASSLYRTGQPQHF. The CDR3 DNA reads TGTGCCAGCAGTTTATACAGGACGGGTCAGCCCCAGCATTTT.

The chain is built from TRBV6-1 and TRBJ2-3, with a possible D match to TRBD2 (6 bases). Germline CDR1 and CDR2: MNHNS and SASEGT. The CDR3 loop spans 16 amino acids. The V end lost 5 bases, the J end lost 0 bases, and 15 bases lay between the germline ends. The CDR3 is CASSRAGSMSTDTQYF. The CDR3 DNA reads TGTGCCAGCAGTCGCGCCGGGAGCATGAGCACAGATACGCAGTATTTT.

This clonotype was seen at least ten times. The chain couples TRBV30 to TRBJ2-7, with D unclear. The CDR3 is 13 residues long. Germline V gene sequence: CDR1 GTSNPN, CDR2 SVGIG (reference sequence). Trimming cost V 1 base and J 4 bases, with 11 bases left between them. CDR3 DNA sequence: TGTGCCTGGAGTGGAGAACCTCCGTACGAGCAGTACTTC. Protein: CAWSGEPPYEQYF. Full variable domain (outside the CDR3, taken from reference TRBV30 and TRBJ2-7): SQTIHQWPATLVQPVGSPLSLECTVEGTSNPNLYWYRQAAGRGLQLLFYSVGIGQISSEVPQNLSASRPQDRQFILSSKKLLLSDSGFYLCAWSGEPPYEQYFGPGTRLTVT.

This clonotype was recorded many times. V and J are TRBV20-1 and TRBJ2-3; TRBD2 agrees at 10 bases. V dropped 6 bases and J dropped 0; count of bases not matched to a gene: 12. The germline V gene has CDR1 DFQATT and CDR2 SNEGSKA (reference sequence). This CDR3 has 17 residues. CDR3 amino acids: CSAWASGGSLSTDTQYF. DNA of the CDR3: TGCAGTGCGTGGGCTAGCGGGGGAAGCCTTAGCACAGATACGCAGTATTTT.

This clonotype was seen repeatedly, ten times or more. V gene TRBV29-1 combines with J gene TRBJ2-2, with a weak D call TRBD1 (6 bases). The germline V gene encodes CDR1 SQVTM and CDR2 ANQGSEA. The CDR3 covers 14 residues. V was cut by 7 bases and J by 2 bases, with 14 bases left in between. The CDR3 is CSAEGDTNTGELFF. Here the CDR3 DNA reads TGCAGCGCGGAAGGGGACACCAACACCGGGGAGCTGTTTTTT.